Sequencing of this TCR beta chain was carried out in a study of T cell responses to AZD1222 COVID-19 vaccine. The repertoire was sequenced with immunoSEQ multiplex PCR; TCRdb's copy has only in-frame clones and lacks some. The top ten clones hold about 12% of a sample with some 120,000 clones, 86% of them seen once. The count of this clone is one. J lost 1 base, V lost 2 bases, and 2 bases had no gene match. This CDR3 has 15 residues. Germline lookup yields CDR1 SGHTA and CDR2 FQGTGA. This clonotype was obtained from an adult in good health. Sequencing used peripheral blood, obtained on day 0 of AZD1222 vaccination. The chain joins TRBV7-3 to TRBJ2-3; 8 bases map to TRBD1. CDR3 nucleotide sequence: TGTGCCAGCAGCTTATCGGGACAGGGCACAGATACGCAGTATTTT. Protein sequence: CASSLSGQGTDTQYF.